This TCR beta chain was sequenced during a study of blood T cell repertoires in COVID-19. Study-wide context: Collection of acute and convalescent COVID-19 samples took place in the United States, Italy and Spain. From T cells, B-cell-depleted T cells, or PBMCs came the material, which was cDNA or gDNA.

Per the germline V gene, CDR1 is MNHNY and CDR2 is SVGAGI (reference sequence). The V and J ends lost 6 bases and 4 bases respectively, with 6 bases between them. The CDR3 has 11 amino acids. Original processing notes: Reference gene primer amplification gave estimated nucleated cell counts. The table came from immunoSEQ multiplex PCR; TCRdb's copy has only in-frame clones and leaves some out. V and J calls and clone size follow that table, whereas D and trimming were derived from the DNA. The profile shows about 59,000 clones, roughly 78% of them singletons. The sequenced sample consisted of peripheral blood. The TCR comes from a man aged 55 to 69 with acute or convalescent COVID-19. The V call is TRBV6-6, the J call TRBJ1-2; D is unresolved. The CDR3 coding sequence is TGTGCCAGCAGGGCTGCCTATGGCTACACCTTC. Translating gives CASRAAYGYTF.